This TCR beta chain is from a study of T-cell reconstitution after alpha-beta-depleted transplantation in children. Germline loops: CDR1 LGHNA, CDR2 YSLEER. Trimming shortened V by 5 bases and J by 7 bases, and 14 bases separated the two germline ends. The CDR3 runs 13 residues. TCRbeta library preparation incorporated unique molecular identifiers. Via MiXCR, TCRdb re-called the PCR reads, giving one row per CDR3 protein. The sample carries approximately 490,000 distinct CDR3 sequences, around 13% recorded once. The source was PBMCs from the stem cell graft donor, collected from the stem cell graft. The sequence derives from a human donor who donated a stem cell graft to a child with combined immunodeficiency. This chain joins TRBV4-3 and TRBJ1-2; possible D gene TRBD1, 6 bases. The CDR3 DNA reads TGCGCCAGCAGCGAAAGTATACAGGGTGGCTACACCTTC. Translating gives CASSESIQGGYTF.